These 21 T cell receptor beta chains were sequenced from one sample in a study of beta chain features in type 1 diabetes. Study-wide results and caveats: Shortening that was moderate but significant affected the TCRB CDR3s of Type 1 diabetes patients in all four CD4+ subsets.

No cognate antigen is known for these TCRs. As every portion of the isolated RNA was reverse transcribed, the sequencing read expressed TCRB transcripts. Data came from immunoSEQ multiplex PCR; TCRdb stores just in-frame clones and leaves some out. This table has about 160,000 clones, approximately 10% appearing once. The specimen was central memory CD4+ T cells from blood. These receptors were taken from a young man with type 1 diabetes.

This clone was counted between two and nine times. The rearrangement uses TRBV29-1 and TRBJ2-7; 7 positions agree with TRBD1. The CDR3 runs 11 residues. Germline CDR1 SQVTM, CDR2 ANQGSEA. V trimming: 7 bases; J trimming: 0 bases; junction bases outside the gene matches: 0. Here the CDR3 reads CSAGGSYEQYF. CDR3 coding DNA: TGCAGCGCAGGGGGCTCCTACGAGCAGTACTTC.

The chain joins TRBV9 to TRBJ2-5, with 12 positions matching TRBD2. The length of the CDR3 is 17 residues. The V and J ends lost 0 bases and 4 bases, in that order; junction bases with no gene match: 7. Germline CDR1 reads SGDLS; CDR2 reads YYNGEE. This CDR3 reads CASSVGSLAGGLETQYF. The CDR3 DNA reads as TGTGCCAGCAGCGTAGGGTCCCTAGCGGGAGGGCTAGAGACCCAGTACTTC.

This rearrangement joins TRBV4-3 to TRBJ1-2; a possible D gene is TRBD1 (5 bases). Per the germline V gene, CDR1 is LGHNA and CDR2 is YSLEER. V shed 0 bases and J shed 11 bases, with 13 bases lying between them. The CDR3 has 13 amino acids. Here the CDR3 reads CASSQDGHRTYTF. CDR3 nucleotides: TGCGCCAGCAGCCAAGATGGACACCGAACGTACACCTTC.

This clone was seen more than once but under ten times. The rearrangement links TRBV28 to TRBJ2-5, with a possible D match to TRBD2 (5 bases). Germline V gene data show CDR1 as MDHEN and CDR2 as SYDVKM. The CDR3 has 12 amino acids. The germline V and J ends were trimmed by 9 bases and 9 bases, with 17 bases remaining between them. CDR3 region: CASYRAPGAQYF. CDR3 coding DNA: TGTGCCAGTTACCGGGCCCCCGGGGCCCAGTACTTC.

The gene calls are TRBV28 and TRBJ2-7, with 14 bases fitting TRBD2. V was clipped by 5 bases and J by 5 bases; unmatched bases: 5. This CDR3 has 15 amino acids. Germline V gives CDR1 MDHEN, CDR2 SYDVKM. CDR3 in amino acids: CASSAGTSGSHEQYF. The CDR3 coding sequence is TGTGCCAGCAGTGCCGGGACTAGCGGGAGTCACGAGCAGTACTTC.

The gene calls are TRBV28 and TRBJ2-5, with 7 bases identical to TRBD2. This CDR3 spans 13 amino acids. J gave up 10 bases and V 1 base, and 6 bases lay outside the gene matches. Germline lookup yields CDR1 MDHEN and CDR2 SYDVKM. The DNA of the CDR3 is TGTGCCAGCAGTTTATACGGGCAGCGGGACCAGTACTTC. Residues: CASSLYGQRDQYF.

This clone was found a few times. CDR3 amino acids: CAWSGFGTPIGYGYTF. CDR3 coding DNA: TGTGCCTGGAGTGGATTCGGGACACCCATTGGCTATGGCTACACCTTC. This chain connects TRBV30 to TRBJ1-2, with D possibly being TRBD1 (6 bases). CDR1 GTSNPN and CDR2 SVGIG come from the germline V gene (reference sequence). The V gene lost 1 base and the J gene lost 4 bases, with 19 bases spanning the gap. The CDR3 has 16 residues.

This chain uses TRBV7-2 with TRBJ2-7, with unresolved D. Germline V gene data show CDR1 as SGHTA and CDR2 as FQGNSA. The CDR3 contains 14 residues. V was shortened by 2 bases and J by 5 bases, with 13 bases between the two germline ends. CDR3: CASSLSSFSDEQYF. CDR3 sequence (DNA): TGTGCCAGCAGCTTAAGTAGCTTTTCGGACGAGCAGTACTTC.

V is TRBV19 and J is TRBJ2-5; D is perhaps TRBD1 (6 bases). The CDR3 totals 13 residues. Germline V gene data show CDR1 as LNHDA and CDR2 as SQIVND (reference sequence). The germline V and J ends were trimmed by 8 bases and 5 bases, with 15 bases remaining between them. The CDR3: CASLRQAGETQYF. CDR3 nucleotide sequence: TGTGCCAGTCTGAGACAGGCCGGGGAGACCCAGTACTTC. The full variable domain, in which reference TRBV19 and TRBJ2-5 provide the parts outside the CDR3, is DGGITQSPKYLFRKEGQNVTLSCEQNLNHDAMYWYRQDPGQGLRLIYYSQIVNDFQKGDIAEGYSVSREKKESFPLTVTSAQKNPTAFYLCASLRQAGETQYFGPGTRLLVL.

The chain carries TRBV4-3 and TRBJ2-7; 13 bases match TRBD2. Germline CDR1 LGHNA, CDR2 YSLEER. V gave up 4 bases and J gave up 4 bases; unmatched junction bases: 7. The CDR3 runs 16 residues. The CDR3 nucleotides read TGCGCCAGCAGCCTTACCGGGACTAGCGGGAAATACGAGCAGTACTTC. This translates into CASSLTGTSGKYEQYF.

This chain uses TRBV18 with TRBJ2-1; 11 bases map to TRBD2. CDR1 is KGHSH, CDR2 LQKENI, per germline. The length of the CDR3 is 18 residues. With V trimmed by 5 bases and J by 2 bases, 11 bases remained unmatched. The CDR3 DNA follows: TGTGCCAGCTCAACTACGGGACTAGCGGTCCAGACCTACAATGAGCAGTTCTTC. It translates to CASSTTGLAVQTYNEQFF.

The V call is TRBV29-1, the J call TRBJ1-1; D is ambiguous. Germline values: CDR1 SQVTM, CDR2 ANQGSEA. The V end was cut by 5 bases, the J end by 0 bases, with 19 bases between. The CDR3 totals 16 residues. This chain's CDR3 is CSVQLMEGRMNTEAFF. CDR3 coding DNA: TGCAGCGTTCAGCTAATGGAGGGTAGGATGAACACTGAAGCTTTCTTT.

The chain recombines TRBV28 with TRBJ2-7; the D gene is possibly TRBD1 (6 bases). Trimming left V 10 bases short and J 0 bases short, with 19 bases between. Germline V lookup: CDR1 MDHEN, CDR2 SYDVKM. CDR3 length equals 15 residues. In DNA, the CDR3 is TGTGCCACCTCACTGACCGGGACACTCTCCTACGAGCAGTACTTC. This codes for CATSLTGTLSYEQYF.

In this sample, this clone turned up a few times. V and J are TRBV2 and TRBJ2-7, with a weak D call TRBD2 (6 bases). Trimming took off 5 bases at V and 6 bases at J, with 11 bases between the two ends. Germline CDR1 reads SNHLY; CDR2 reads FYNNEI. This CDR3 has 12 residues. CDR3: CASSMQGLEQYF. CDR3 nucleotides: TGTGCCAGCAGTATGCAGGGACTCGAGCAGTACTTC. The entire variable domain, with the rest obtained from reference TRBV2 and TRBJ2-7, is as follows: EPEVTQTPSHQVTQMGQEVILRCVPISNHLYFYWYRQILGQKVEFLVSFYNNEISEKSEIFDDQFSVERPDGSNFTLKIRSTKLEDSAMYFCASSMQGLEQYFGPGTRLTVT.

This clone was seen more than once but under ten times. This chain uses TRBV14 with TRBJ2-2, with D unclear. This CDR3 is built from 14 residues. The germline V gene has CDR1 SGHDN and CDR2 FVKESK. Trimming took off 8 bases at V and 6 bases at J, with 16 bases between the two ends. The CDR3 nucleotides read TGTGCCAGCCAACCCGCTACTCCCTCCGGGGAGCTGTTTTTT. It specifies CASQPATPSGELFF.

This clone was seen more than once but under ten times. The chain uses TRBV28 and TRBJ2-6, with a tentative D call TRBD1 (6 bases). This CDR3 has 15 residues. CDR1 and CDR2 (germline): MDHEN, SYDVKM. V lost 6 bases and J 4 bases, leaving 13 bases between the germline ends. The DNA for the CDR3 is TGTGCCAGCAGAACCAGGGGATCCGGGGCCAACGTCCTGACTTTC. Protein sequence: CASRTRGSGANVLTF.

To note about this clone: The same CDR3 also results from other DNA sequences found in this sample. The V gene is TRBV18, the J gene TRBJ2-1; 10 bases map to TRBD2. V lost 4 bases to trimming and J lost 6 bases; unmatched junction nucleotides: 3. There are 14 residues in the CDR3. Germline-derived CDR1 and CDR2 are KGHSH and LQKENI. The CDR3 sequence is CASSRTSGPNEQFF. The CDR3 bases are TGTGCCAGCTCACGGACTAGCGGACCCAATGAGCAGTTCTTC. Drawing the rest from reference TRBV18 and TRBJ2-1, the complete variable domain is NAGVMQNPRHLVRRRGQEARLRCSPMKGHSHVYWYRQLPEEGLKFMVYLQKENIIDESGMPKERFSAEFPKEGPSILRIQQVVRGDSAAYFCASSRTSGPNEQFFGPGTRLTVL.

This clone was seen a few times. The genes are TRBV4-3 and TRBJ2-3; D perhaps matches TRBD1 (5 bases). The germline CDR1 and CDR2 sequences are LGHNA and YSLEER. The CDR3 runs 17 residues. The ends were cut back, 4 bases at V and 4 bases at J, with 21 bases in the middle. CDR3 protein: CASSLSFRTRLPDTQYF. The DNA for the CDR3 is TGCGCCAGCAGCCTCTCATTCAGGACAAGGCTACCAGATACGCAGTATTTT.

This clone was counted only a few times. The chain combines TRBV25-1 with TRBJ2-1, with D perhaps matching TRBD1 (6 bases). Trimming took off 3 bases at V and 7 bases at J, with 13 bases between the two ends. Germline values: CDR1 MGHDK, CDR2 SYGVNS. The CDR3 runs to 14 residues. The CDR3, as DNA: TGTGCCAGCAGTGATATCAGGGGTGGTAATGAGCAGTTCTTC. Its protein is CASSDIRGGNEQFF.

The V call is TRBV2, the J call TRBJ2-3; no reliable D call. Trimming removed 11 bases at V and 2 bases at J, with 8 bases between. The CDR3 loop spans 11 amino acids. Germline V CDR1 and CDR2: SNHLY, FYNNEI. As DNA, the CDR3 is TGTGCCTCGACTTACACAGATACGCAGTATTTT. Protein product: CASTYTDTQYF.

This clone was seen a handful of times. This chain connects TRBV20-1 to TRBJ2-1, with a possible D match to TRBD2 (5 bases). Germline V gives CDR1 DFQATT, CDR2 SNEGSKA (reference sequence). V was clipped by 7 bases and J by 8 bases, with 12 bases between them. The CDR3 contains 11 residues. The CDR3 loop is CSGSGNDEQFF. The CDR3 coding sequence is TGCAGTGGGTCGGGGAACGATGAGCAGTTCTTC.